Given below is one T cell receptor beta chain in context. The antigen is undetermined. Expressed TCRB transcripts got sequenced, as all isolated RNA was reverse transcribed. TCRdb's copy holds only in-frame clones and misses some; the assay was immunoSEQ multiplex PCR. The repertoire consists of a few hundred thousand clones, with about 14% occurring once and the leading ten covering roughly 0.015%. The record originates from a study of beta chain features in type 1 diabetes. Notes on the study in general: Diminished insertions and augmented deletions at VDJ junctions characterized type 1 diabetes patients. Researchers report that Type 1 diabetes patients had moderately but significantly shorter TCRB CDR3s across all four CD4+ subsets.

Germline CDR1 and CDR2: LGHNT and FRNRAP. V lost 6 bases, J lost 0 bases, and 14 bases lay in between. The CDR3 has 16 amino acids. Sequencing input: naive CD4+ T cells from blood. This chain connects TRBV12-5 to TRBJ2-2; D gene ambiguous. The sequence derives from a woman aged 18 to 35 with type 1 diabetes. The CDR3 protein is CASGPTFSSNTGELFF. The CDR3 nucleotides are TGTGCTAGTGGCCCCACTTTTTCCTCGAACACCGGGGAGCTGTTTTTT.